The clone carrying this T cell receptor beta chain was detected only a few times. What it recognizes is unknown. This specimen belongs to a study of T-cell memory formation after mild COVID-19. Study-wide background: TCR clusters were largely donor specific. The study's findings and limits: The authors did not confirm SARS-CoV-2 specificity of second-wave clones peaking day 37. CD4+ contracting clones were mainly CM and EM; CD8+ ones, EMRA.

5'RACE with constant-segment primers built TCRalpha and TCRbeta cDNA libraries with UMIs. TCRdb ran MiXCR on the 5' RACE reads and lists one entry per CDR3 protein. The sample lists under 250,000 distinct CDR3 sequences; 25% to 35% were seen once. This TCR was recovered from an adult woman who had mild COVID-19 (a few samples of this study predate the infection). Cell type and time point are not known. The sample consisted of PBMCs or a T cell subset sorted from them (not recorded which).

The CDR3 DNA follows: TGTGCCAGCAGTTTATTGGGTTTTAAGTCTGGGGCCAACGTCCTGACTTTC. As protein: CASSLLGFKSGANVLTF. The chain joins TRBV12-3 or TRBV12-4 to TRBJ2-6; D is unresolved. Deletions cut 2 bases from V and 1 base from J, with 12 bases between. The CDR3 loop spans 17 amino acids.